This entry describes one TCR beta chain. What it binds is unknown. This sample was included in a study of blood T cells in healthy people across ages. Isolated PBMCs totaled at least 6 million in each sample. Study-level points and caveats: Naive CD4+ cells and diversity were both higher in long-lived donors than in aged donors.

V shed 2 bases and J shed 0 bases, with 7 bases lying between them. Germline V lookup: CDR1 SEHNR, CDR2 FQNEAQ (reference sequence). The length of the CDR3 is 14 residues. With a J-beta primer mix and a sample-barcoded 5' primer, a second PCR ran about 7 to 12 cycles. Every sample returned 2.5 million or more CDR3-containing paired-end reads. Each CDR3 protein is one row after TCRdb ran MiXCR on the 5' RACE reads. This sample has about 800,000 distinct CDR3 sequences, with 20% to 30% found just once. These data also formed part of another study, on T cells of mothers and their children. Turning to that study: cDNA was made from all extracted RNA, around 1.5 ug per 15 ul.

Source material: blood. The rearrangement uses TRBV7-9 and TRBJ2-5, with D maybe TRBD2 (5 bases). The clonotype comes from a boy between 10 and 17 years old in good health. In DNA form, the CDR3 reads TGTGCCAGCAGCTTACTGGACTACCAAGAGACCCAGTACTTC. Its protein is CASSLLDYQETQYF.